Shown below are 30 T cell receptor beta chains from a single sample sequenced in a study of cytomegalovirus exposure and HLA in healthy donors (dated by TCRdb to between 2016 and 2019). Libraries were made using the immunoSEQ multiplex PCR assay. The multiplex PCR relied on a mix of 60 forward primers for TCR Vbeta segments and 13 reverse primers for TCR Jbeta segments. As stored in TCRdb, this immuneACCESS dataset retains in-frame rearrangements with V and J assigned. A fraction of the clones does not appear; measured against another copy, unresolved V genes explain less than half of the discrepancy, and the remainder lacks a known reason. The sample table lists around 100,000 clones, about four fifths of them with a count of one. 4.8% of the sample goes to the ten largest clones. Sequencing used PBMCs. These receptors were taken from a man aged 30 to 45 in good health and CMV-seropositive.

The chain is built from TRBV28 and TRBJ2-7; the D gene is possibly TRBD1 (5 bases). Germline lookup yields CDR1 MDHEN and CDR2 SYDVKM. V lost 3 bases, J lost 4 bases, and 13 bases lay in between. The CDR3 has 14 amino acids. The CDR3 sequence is CASSLRSPGYEQYF. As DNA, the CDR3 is TGTGCCAGCAGTTTGCGCTCCCCAGGGTACGAGCAGTACTTC.

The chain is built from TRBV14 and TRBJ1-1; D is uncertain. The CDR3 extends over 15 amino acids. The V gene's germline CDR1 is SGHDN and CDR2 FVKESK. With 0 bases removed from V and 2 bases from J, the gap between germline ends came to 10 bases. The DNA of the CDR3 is TGTGCCAGCAGCCAAGATGCCAGAATTAACACTGAAGCTTTCTTT. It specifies CASSQDARINTEAFF.

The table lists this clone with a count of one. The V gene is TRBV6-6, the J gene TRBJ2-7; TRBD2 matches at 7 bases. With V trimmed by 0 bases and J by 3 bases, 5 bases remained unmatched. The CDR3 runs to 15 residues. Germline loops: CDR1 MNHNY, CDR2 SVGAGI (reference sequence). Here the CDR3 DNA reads TGTGCCAGCAGTTACTCCATGGCTAGCGGCTACGAGCAGTACTTC. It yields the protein CASSYSMASGYEQYF.

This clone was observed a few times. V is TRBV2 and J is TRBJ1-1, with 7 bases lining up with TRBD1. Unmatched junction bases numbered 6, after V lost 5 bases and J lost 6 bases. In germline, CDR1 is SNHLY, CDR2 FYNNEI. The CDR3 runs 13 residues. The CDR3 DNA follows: TGTGCCAGCAGTCAAGGGAGGGGGCCTGAAGCTTTCTTT. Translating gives CASSQGRGPEAFF.

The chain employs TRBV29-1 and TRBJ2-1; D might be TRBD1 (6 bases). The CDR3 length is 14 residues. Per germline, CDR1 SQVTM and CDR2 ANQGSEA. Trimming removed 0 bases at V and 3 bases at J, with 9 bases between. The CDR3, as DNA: TGCAGCGTTGAAGATGGACAGAGCTACAATGAGCAGTTCTTC. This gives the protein CSVEDGQSYNEQFF.

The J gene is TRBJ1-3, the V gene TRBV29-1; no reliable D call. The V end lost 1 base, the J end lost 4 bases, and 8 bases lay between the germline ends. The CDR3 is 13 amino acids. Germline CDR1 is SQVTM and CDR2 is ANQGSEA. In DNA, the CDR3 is TGCAGCGTTGAAGTCTTGGCCGGAAACACCATATATTTT. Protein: CSVEVLAGNTIYF.

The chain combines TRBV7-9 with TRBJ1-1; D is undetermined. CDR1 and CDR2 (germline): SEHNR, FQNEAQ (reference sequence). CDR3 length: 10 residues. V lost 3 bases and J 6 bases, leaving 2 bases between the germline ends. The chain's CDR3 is CASSFAEAFF. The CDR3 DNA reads TGTGCCAGCAGCTTCGCTGAAGCTTTCTTT.

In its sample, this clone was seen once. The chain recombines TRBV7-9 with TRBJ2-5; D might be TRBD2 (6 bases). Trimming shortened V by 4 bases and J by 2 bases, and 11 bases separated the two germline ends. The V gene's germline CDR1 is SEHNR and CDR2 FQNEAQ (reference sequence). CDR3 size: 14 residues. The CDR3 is CASSSLAGQETQYF. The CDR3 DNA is TGTGCCAGCAGCTCCCTCGCGGGGCAAGAGACCCAGTACTTC.

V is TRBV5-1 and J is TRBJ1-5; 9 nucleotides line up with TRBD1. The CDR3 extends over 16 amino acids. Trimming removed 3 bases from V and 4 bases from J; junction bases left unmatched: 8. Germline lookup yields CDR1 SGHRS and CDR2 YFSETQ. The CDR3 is CASSSGTGIGNQPQHF. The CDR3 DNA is TGCGCCAGCAGCTCCGGGACAGGGATCGGAAATCAGCCCCAGCATTTT.

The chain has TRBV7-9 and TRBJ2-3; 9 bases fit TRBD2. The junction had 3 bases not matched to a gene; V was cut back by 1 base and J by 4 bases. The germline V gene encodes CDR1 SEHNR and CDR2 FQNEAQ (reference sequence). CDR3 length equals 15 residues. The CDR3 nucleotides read TGTGCCAGCAGCTTAGGCGGGGGGGCCCCAGATACGCAGTATTTT. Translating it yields CASSLGGGAPDTQYF.

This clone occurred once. CDR3: CASSVDNPSLRWEQYF. CDR3 bases: TGTGCCAGCAGTGTGGACAACCCCTCGTTGAGGTGGGAGCAGTACTTC. This chain uses TRBV6-1 with TRBJ2-7; weak D call: TRBD1 (5 bases). This CDR3 has 16 residues. Trimming took off 4 bases at V and 7 bases at J, with 23 bases between the two ends. Germline values: CDR1 MNHNS, CDR2 SASEGT.

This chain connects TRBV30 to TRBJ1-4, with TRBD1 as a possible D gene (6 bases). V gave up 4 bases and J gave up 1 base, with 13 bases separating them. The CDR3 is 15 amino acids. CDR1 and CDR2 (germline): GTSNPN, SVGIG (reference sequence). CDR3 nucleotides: TGTGCCTGGACCCCAGGGGTACTAACTAATGAAAAACTGTTTTTT. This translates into CAWTPGVLTNEKLFF. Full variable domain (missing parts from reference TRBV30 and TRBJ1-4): SQTIHQWPATLVQPVGSPLSLECTVEGTSNPNLYWYRQAAGRGLQLLFYSVGIGQISSEVPQNLSASRPQDRQFILSSKKLLLSDSGFYLCAWTPGVLTNEKLFFGSGTQLSVL.

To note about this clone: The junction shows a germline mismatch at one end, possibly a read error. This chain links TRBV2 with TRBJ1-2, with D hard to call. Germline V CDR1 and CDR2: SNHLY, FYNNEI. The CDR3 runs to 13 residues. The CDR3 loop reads CASSVRTNYGYPF. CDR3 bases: TGTGCCAGCAGTGTTAGAACTAACTATGGCTACCCCTTC.

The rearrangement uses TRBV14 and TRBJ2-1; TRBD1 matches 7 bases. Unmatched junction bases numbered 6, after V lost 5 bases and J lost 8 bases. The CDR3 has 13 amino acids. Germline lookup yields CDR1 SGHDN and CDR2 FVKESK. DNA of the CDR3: TGTGCCAGCAGCGTGACAGGGTTCGATGAGCAGTTCTTC. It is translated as CASSVTGFDEQFF.

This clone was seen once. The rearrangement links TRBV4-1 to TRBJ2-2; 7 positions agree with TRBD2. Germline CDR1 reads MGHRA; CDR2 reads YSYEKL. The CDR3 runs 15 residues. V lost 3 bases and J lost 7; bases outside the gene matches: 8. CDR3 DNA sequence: TGCGCCAGCAGCCAGAACAGCGGGATTGACGGGGAGCTGTTTTTT. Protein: CASSQNSGIDGELFF.

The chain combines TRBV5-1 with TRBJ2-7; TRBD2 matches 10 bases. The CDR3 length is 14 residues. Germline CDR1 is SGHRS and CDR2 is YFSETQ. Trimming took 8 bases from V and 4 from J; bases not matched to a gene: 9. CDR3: CASGGGLAAYEQYF. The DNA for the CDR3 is TGCGCCAGTGGAGGAGGACTAGCGGCTTACGAGCAGTACTTC.

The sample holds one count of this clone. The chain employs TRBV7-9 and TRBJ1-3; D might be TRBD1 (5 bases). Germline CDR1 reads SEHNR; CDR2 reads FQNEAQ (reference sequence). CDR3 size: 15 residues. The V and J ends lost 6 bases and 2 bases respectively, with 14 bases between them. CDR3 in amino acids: CASSPRVVAGNTIYF. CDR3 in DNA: TGTGCCAGCAGTCCCAGGGTTGTCGCTGGAAACACCATATATTTT.

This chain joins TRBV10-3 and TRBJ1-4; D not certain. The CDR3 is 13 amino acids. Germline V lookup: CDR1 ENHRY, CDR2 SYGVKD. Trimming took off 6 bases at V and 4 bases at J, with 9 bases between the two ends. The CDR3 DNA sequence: TGTGCCATCAGGGCAGATATTAATGAAAAACTGTTTTTT. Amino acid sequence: CAIRADINEKLFF.

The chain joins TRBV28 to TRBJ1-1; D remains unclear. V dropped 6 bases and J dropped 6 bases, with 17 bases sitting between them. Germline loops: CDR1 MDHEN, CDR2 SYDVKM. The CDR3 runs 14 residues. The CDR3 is CASRRPWRLAEAFF. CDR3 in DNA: TGTGCCAGCAGGCGCCCCTGGAGGCTCGCTGAAGCTTTCTTT.

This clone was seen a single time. CDR3 DNA: TGCGCCAGCAGTCACGAGACAGGGTTAGAGGAAAAACTGTTTTTT. Translating gives CASSHETGLEEKLFF. The genes are TRBV5-1 and TRBJ1-4; 7 nucleotides match TRBD1. The CDR3 length is 15 residues. J gave up 8 bases and V 5 bases, and 12 bases lay outside the gene matches. Germline CDR1 reads SGHRS; CDR2 reads YFSETQ.

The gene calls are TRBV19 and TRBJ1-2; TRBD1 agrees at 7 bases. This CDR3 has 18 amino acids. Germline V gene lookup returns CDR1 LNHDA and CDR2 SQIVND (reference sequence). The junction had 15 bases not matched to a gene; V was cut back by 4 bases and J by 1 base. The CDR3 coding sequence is TGTGCCAGTAGTACAGCTAAGGCGGGACAGTATATTAACTATGGCTACACCTTC. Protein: CASSTAKAGQYINYGYTF.

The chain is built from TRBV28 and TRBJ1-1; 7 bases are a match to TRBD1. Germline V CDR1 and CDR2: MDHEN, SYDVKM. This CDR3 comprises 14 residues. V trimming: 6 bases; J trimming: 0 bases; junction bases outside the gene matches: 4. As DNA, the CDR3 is TGTGCCAGCAGAAACAGGGGATTGAACACTGAAGCTTTCTTT. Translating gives CASRNRGLNTEAFF.

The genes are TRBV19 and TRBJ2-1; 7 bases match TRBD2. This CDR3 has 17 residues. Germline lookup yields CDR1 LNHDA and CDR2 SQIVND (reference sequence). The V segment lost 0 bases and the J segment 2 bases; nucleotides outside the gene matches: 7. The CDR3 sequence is CASSIDSGGGAYNEQFF. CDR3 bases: TGTGCCAGTAGTATAGATTCGGGCGGGGGTGCCTACAATGAGCAGTTCTTC.

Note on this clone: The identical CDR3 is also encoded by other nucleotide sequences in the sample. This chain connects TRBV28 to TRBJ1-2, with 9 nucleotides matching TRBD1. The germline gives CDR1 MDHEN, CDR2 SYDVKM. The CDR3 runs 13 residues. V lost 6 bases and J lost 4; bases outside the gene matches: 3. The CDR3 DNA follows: TGTGCCAGCAGCTCGGGACAGGGCTATGGCTACACCTTC. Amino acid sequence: CASSSGQGYGYTF.

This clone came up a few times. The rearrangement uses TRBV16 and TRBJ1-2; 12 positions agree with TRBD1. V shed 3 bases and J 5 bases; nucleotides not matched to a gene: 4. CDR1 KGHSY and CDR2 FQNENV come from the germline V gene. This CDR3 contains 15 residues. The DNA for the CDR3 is TGTGCCAGCAGCCAGGGACAGGGGGCAACTTATGGCTACACCTTC. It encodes CASSQGQGATYGYTF.

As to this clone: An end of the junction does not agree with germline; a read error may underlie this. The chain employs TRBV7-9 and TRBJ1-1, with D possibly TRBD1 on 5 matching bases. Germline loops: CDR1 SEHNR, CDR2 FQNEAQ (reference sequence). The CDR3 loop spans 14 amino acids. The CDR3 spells CSSSLRQKNTEAFF. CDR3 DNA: TGTTCCAGCAGCTTACGACAGAAGAACACTGAAGCTTTCTTT.

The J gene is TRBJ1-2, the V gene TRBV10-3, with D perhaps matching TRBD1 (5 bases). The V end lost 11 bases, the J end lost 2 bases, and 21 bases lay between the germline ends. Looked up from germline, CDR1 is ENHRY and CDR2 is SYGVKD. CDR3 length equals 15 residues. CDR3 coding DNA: TGTGCCTCCGCCGAGGGGAGGGGACGGAACTATGGCTACACCTTC. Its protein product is CASAEGRGRNYGYTF.

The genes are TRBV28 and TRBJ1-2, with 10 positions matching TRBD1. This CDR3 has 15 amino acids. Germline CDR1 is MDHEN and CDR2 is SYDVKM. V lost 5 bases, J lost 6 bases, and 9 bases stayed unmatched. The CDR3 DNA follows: TGTGCCAGCAGTCGCGACAGGGGGCCTTGGGATGGCTACACCTTC. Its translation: CASSRDRGPWDGYTF.

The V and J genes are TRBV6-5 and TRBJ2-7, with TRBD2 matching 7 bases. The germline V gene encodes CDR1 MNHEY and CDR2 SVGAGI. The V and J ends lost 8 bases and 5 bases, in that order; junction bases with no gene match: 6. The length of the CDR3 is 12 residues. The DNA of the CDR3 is TGTGCCAGCCGCCGGGGAGGGCACGAGCAGTACTTC. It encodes CASRRGGHEQYF.

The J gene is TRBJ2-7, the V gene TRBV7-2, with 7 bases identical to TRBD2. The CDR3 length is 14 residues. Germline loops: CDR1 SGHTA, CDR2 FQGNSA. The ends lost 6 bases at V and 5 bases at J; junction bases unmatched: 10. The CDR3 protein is CASRGGRGRDEQYF. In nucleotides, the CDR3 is TGTGCCAGCAGGGGGGGGAGGGGCAGGGACGAGCAGTACTTC.